These T cell receptor beta chains were read from a single sample in a study of T cells after posttransplantation cyclophosphamide. Sequenced by immunoSEQ multiplex PCR; TCRdb stores in-frame clones only, minus some. This sample comprises roughly 25,000 clones, none seen once only. The material sequenced was PBMCs, taken after allogeneic stem cell transplant with posttransplant cyclophosphamide. These receptors came from a male patient younger than 35 who received an allogeneic stem cell transplant from a related donor, was CMV-positive, and had no GVHD. A subset of T cells may come from the graft donor. CDR3s include the opening cysteine and the closing phenylalanine or tryptophan. Each record gives: V gene, D gene, clone size, J gene, CDR3 protein, CDR3 DNA. D genes are given only for firm matches. The size entry is marked missing in some rows and otherwise reads once, few, many or a size class.

v_call: TRBV5-6; d_call: NA; clone_size: many; j_call: TRBJ1-1; cdr3_aa: CASSSLQLLNTEAFF; cdr3_nt: TGTGCCAGCAGCTCGTTACAGCTCCTTAACACTGAAGCTTTCTTT
v_call: TRBV25-1; d_call: NA; clone_size: many; j_call: TRBJ1-2; cdr3_aa: CASSAGVPHYGYTF; cdr3_nt: TGTGCCAGCAGTGCCGGGGTCCCCCACTATGGCTACACCTTC
v_call: TRBV25-1; d_call: TRBD1; clone_size: few; j_call: TRBJ2-5; cdr3_aa: CASSGDRDRGQETQYF; cdr3_nt: TGTGCCAGCAGTGGGGACCGAGACAGGGGGCAAGAGACCCAGTACTTC
v_call: TRBV28; d_call: TRBD2; clone_size: many; j_call: TRBJ2-1; cdr3_aa: CASTGVGAGGYNEQFF; cdr3_nt: TGTGCCAGTACCGGGGTGGGAGCGGGGGGGTACAATGAGCAGTTCTTC
v_call: TRBV19; d_call: NA; clone_size: many; j_call: TRBJ1-4; cdr3_aa: CASSRTVLGNEKLFF; cdr3_nt: TGTGCCAGTAGTAGGACAGTTCTGGGTAATGAAAAACTGTTTTTT
v_call: TRBV10-3; d_call: NA; clone_size: many; j_call: TRBJ1-1; cdr3_aa: CAISYREDTEAFF; cdr3_nt: TGTGCCATCAGTTACAGGGAAGACACTGAAGCTTTCTTT
v_call: TRBV6-5; d_call: NA; clone_size: many; j_call: TRBJ2-7; cdr3_aa: CASSYWDWNPYEQYF; cdr3_nt: TGTGCCAGCAGTTACTGGGACTGGAATCCCTACGAGCAGTACTTC
v_call: TRBV28; d_call: NA; clone_size: many; j_call: TRBJ2-7; cdr3_aa: CASSTFNSAYEQYF; cdr3_nt: TGTGCCAGCAGTACCTTTAATAGCGCCTACGAGCAGTACTTC
v_call: TRBV28; d_call: TRBD2; clone_size: many; j_call: TRBJ2-1; cdr3_aa: CASSFTGGRNNEQFF; cdr3_nt: TGTGCCAGCAGTTTTACGGGGGGACGCAACAATGAGCAGTTCTTC
v_call: TRBV4-3; d_call: NA; clone_size: many; j_call: TRBJ2-1; cdr3_aa: CASSQVGQGLAGGYEQFF; cdr3_nt: TGCGCCAGCAGCCAGGTGGGACAGGGGCTAGCGGGAGGCTATGAGCAGTTCTTC
v_call: TRBV6-1; d_call: TRBD1; clone_size: many; j_call: TRBJ1-2; cdr3_aa: CASETGPGYTF; cdr3_nt: TGTGCCAGCGAGACAGGGCCGGGCTACACCTTC
v_call: TRBV29-1; d_call: NA; clone_size: many; j_call: TRBJ1-4; cdr3_aa: CSVPGQGEKLFF; cdr3_nt: TGCAGCGTTCCAGGGCAGGGTGAAAAACTGTTTTTT
v_call: TRBV10-1; d_call: NA; clone_size: many; j_call: TRBJ2-2; cdr3_aa: CASMSGGHGELFF; cdr3_nt: TGCGCCAGCATGTCGGGGGGCCACGGGGAGCTGTTTTTT
v_call: TRBV19; d_call: NA; clone_size: many; j_call: TRBJ1-4; cdr3_aa: CASSISVTNEKLFF; cdr3_nt: TGTGCCAGTAGTATCTCTGTGACTAATGAAAAACTGTTTTTT
v_call: TRBV4-2; d_call: TRBD1; clone_size: many; j_call: TRBJ2-3; cdr3_aa: CASSQDGTGGPTDTQYF; cdr3_nt: TGTGCCAGCAGCCAAGATGGGACAGGGGGGCCGACAGATACGCAGTATTTT
v_call: TRBV7-9; d_call: TRBD1; clone_size: many; j_call: TRBJ2-1; cdr3_aa: CASSLGQGVRNEQFF; cdr3_nt: TGTGCCAGCAGCCTCGGACAGGGGGTAAGAAATGAGCAGTTCTTC
v_call: TRBV9; d_call: TRBD1; clone_size: many; j_call: TRBJ2-1; cdr3_aa: CASSAGQVYNEQFF; cdr3_nt: TGTGCCAGCAGCGCCGGACAGGTCTACAATGAGCAGTTCTTC
v_call: TRBV7-8; d_call: NA; clone_size: many; j_call: TRBJ1-2; cdr3_aa: CASSTRDRYGYTF; cdr3_nt: TGTGCCAGCAGCACCCGAGACAGATATGGCTACACCTTC
v_call: TRBV5-1; d_call: NA; clone_size: many; j_call: TRBJ2-2; cdr3_aa: CASSFTVISTGELFF; cdr3_nt: TGCGCCAGCAGCTTCACGGTAATTAGTACCGGGGAGCTGTTTTTT
v_call: TRBV11-2; d_call: TRBD1; clone_size: many; j_call: TRBJ1-2; cdr3_aa: CASSAQDRGPALANYGYTF; cdr3_nt: TGTGCCAGCAGCGCACAGGACAGGGGGCCGGCATTAGCTAACTATGGCTACACCTTC
v_call: TRBV9; d_call: TRBD1; clone_size: many; j_call: TRBJ2-5; cdr3_aa: CASSRDSQETQYF; cdr3_nt: TGTGCCAGCAGTAGGGACAGCCAAGAGACCCAGTACTTC
v_call: TRBV28; d_call: TRBD1; clone_size: many; j_call: TRBJ1-2; cdr3_aa: CASSEGAQGSYGYTF; cdr3_nt: TGTGCCAGCAGCGAGGGGGCACAGGGCTCCTATGGCTACACCTTC
v_call: TRBV19; d_call: TRBD1; clone_size: many; j_call: TRBJ1-1; cdr3_aa: CASSPISQGDEAFF; cdr3_nt: TGTGCCAGTAGTCCAATATCACAGGGGGACGAAGCTTTCTTT
v_call: TRBV10-1; d_call: NA; clone_size: many; j_call: TRBJ2-7; cdr3_aa: CASSESMGAIHEQYF; cdr3_nt: TGCGCCAGCAGTGAGTCGATGGGGGCGATACACGAGCAGTACTTC
v_call: TRBV2; d_call: NA; clone_size: many; j_call: TRBJ2-1; cdr3_aa: CASSWDTYNEQFF; cdr3_nt: TGTGCCAGCAGTTGGGACACCTACAATGAGCAGTTCTTC
v_call: TRBV5-1; d_call: NA; clone_size: many; j_call: TRBJ1-1; cdr3_aa: CASSFYQDTEAFF; cdr3_nt: TGCGCCAGCAGCTTCTATCAGGACACTGAAGCTTTCTTT
v_call: TRBV28; d_call: TRBD1; clone_size: many; j_call: TRBJ1-2; cdr3_aa: CASSLTGNGYGYTF; cdr3_nt: TGTGCCAGCAGTTTGACAGGGAACGGCTATGGCTACACCTTC
v_call: TRBV7-6; d_call: TRBD1; clone_size: many; j_call: TRBJ2-1; cdr3_aa: CASSLRQGNYNEQFF; cdr3_nt: TGTGCCAGCAGCCTGCGACAGGGAAACTACAATGAGCAGTTCTTC
v_call: TRBV6-6; d_call: TRBD2; clone_size: few; j_call: TRBJ2-3; cdr3_aa: CASPPDLAGATDTQYF; cdr3_nt: TGTGCCAGCCCCCCCGATCTAGCGGGAGCTACAGATACGCAGTATTTT
v_call: TRBV5-1; d_call: TRBD1; clone_size: many; j_call: TRBJ2-2; cdr3_aa: CASSLPGQGGTGELFF; cdr3_nt: TGCGCCAGCAGCTTACCGGGACAGGGAGGCACCGGGGAGCTGTTTTTT
v_call: TRBV6-4; d_call: NA; clone_size: many; j_call: TRBJ2-1; cdr3_aa: CASSDRAGTYNEQFF; cdr3_nt: TGTGCCAGCAGTGACCGCGCAGGGACCTACAATGAGCAGTTCTTC
v_call: TRBV7-6; d_call: TRBD2; clone_size: many; j_call: TRBJ2-3; cdr3_aa: CASSLDVGGGPADTQYF; cdr3_nt: TGTGCCAGCAGCTTAGACGTCGGGGGGGGGCCGGCAGATACGCAGTATTTT
v_call: TRBV5-1; d_call: TRBD2; clone_size: many; j_call: TRBJ2-3; cdr3_aa: CASSRGGGTDTQYF; cdr3_nt: TGCGCCAGCAGCCGCGGGGGGGGCACAGATACGCAGTATTTT
v_call: TRBV19; d_call: TRBD1; clone_size: many; j_call: TRBJ2-1; cdr3_aa: CASSRPSGQASSYNEQFF; cdr3_nt: TGTGCCAGTAGTAGACCCTCGGGACAGGCGAGCTCCTACAATGAGCAGTTCTTC
v_call: TRBV15; d_call: TRBD2; clone_size: many; j_call: TRBJ2-7; cdr3_aa: CATSRGLAIYEQYF; cdr3_nt: TGTGCCACCAGCAGGGGACTAGCGATCTACGAGCAGTACTTC
v_call: TRBV5-8; d_call: TRBD1; clone_size: NA; j_call: TRBJ2-7; cdr3_aa: CASSFGQGVDEQYF; cdr3_nt: TGTGCCAGCAGCTTTGGGCAGGGGGTTGACGAGCAGTACTTC
v_call: TRBV19; d_call: NA; clone_size: many; j_call: TRBJ2-7; cdr3_aa: CARQAGGHEQYF; cdr3_nt: TGTGCCAGGCAGGCCGGGGGGCACGAGCAGTACTTC
v_call: TRBV13; d_call: TRBD2; clone_size: many; j_call: TRBJ2-1; cdr3_aa: CASSPERAGGPYNEQFF; cdr3_nt: TGTGCCAGCAGCCCCGAAAGAGCGGGGGGGCCGTACAATGAGCAGTTCTTC
v_call: TRBV13; d_call: NA; clone_size: many; j_call: TRBJ2-6; cdr3_aa: CASSSTGLAKANVLTF; cdr3_nt: TGTGCCAGCAGCTCTACAGGGCTGGCTAAGGCCAACGTCCTGACTTTC
v_call: TRBV18; d_call: NA; clone_size: many; j_call: TRBJ2-5; cdr3_aa: CASSPSPGVQETQYF; cdr3_nt: TGTGCCAGCTCACCATCTCCAGGGGTGCAAGAGACCCAGTACTTC
v_call: TRBV27; d_call: NA; clone_size: many; j_call: TRBJ2-7; cdr3_aa: CASSPGWRPRAYEQYF; cdr3_nt: TGTGCCAGCAGTCCCGGGTGGCGGCCCAGGGCCTACGAGCAGTACTTC
v_call: TRBV2; d_call: NA; clone_size: many; j_call: TRBJ2-7; cdr3_aa: CASSEAMGLSYEQYF; cdr3_nt: TGTGCCAGCAGTGAAGCTATGGGACTGAGCTACGAGCAGTACTTC
v_call: TRBV9; d_call: TRBD2; clone_size: many; j_call: TRBJ2-3; cdr3_aa: CASSVEAGLAGFTDTQYF; cdr3_nt: TGTGCCAGCAGCGTAGAAGCGGGACTAGCGGGTTTCACAGATACGCAGTATTTT
v_call: TRBV6-5; d_call: TRBD1; clone_size: many; j_call: TRBJ2-5; cdr3_aa: CASSAGQGETQYF; cdr3_nt: TGTGCCAGCAGTGCGGGACAGGGCGAGACCCAGTACTTC
v_call: TRBV6-8; d_call: NA; clone_size: many; j_call: TRBJ1-5; cdr3_aa: CASSYLGPGNQPQHF; cdr3_nt: TGTGCCAGCAGTTACTTGGGGCCGGGCAATCAGCCCCAGCATTTT
v_call: TRBV10-1; d_call: NA; clone_size: many; j_call: TRBJ1-5; cdr3_aa: CASSDWGDQPQHF; cdr3_nt: TGCGCCAGCAGTGATTGGGGAGATCAGCCCCAGCATTTT
v_call: TRBV5-1; d_call: TRBD1; clone_size: many; j_call: TRBJ1-5; cdr3_aa: CASSFGQGGQPQHF; cdr3_nt: TGCGCCAGCAGCTTCGGACAGGGAGGCCAGCCCCAGCATTTT
v_call: TRBV11-1; d_call: NA; clone_size: many; j_call: TRBJ1-1; cdr3_aa: CASSLNTGFGTEAFF; cdr3_nt: TGTGCCAGCAGCCTTAATACAGGGTTCGGCACTGAAGCTTTCTTT
v_call: TRBV7-9; d_call: NA; clone_size: many; j_call: TRBJ2-5; cdr3_aa: CASSFGLQETQYF; cdr3_nt: TGTGCCAGCAGCTTTGGCCTTCAAGAGACCCAGTACTTC
v_call: TRBV27; d_call: TRBD1; clone_size: many; j_call: TRBJ1-2; cdr3_aa: CASSLTSLRDRDGYTF; cdr3_nt: TGTGCCAGCAGCCTCACTTCCCTCCGGGACAGGGATGGCTACACCTTC
v_call: TRBV14; d_call: NA; clone_size: many; j_call: TRBJ1-6; cdr3_aa: CASSQLGSYNSPLHF; cdr3_nt: TGTGCCAGCAGCCAACTCGGCTCCTATAATTCACCCCTCCACTTT
v_call: TRBV28; d_call: NA; clone_size: many; j_call: TRBJ2-7; cdr3_aa: CASSPRSYEQYF; cdr3_nt: TGTGCCAGCAGTCCGAGGTCTTACGAGCAGTACTTC
v_call: TRBV5-1; d_call: TRBD2; clone_size: many; j_call: TRBJ2-2; cdr3_aa: CASSLLLAGNTGELFF; cdr3_nt: TGCGCCAGCAGCTTGCTACTAGCGGGGAACACCGGGGAGCTGTTTTTT
v_call: TRBV19; d_call: TRBD1; clone_size: many; j_call: TRBJ1-2; cdr3_aa: CASSADRGNYGYTF; cdr3_nt: TGTGCCAGTAGCGCGGACAGGGGGAATTATGGCTACACCTTC
v_call: TRBV19; d_call: NA; clone_size: many; j_call: TRBJ2-1; cdr3_aa: CASSRARAYNEQFF; cdr3_nt: TGTGCCAGTAGTCGGGCCAGGGCCTACAATGAGCAGTTCTTC
v_call: TRBV28; d_call: TRBD1; clone_size: many; j_call: TRBJ2-1; cdr3_aa: CASSLSGTGNEQFF; cdr3_nt: TGTGCCAGCAGTTTATCCGGGACAGGCAATGAGCAGTTCTTC
v_call: TRBV11-3; d_call: TRBD1; clone_size: many; j_call: TRBJ2-7; cdr3_aa: CASSLAGDRGYEQYF; cdr3_nt: TGTGCCAGCAGCTTAGCCGGGGACAGGGGGTACGAGCAGTACTTC